This passage covers 24 T cell receptor beta chains from one sample sequenced in a study of beta chain features in type 1 diabetes. The isolated RNA, all of it, was reverse transcribed, so expressed TCRB transcripts were what got sequenced. Produced via immunoSEQ multiplex PCR; TCRdb's table is partial and in-frame only. Of 130,000 or so clones listed, approximately 9.8% were seen once; the top ten hold 0.5% to 0.65%. Source material: central memory CD4+ T cells from blood. The origin of the receptors is a woman aged 40 to 50 in good health.

The chain joins TRBV27 to TRBJ1-2, with 8 bases fitting TRBD1. The CDR3 has 15 amino acids. Germline lookup yields CDR1 MNHEY and CDR2 SMNVEV (reference sequence). V lost 5 bases and J lost 5; bases outside the gene matches: 10. The CDR3 loop reads CASSPLDREGYGYTF. The DNA of the CDR3 is TGTGCCAGCAGTCCTCTGGACAGGGAGGGGTATGGCTACACCTTC.

This clone has a handful of counts. This sequence joins TRBV4-1 and TRBJ2-7; D might be TRBD2 (6 bases). The germline CDR1 and CDR2 sequences are MGHRA and YSYEKL. The V gene lost 0 bases and the J gene lost 10 bases, with 16 bases spanning the gap. The CDR3 runs 14 residues. CDR3 sequence (DNA): TGCGCCAGCAGCCAAGATTCCCTGGGACTGTTTCAGTACTTC. This sequence encodes CASSQDSLGLFQYF.

The chain links TRBV9 to TRBJ1-1; tentatively, D is TRBD1 (5 bases). From germline, CDR1 is SGDLS and CDR2 YYNGEE. The V end was cut by 0 bases, the J end by 6 bases, with 15 bases between. The CDR3 spans 15 residues. CDR3 bases: TGTGCCAGCAGCGTAGATTTCCGGGGGGTTTCTGAAGCTTTCTTT. It specifies CASSVDFRGVSEAFF.

The V gene is TRBV5-5, the J gene TRBJ1-2, with 10 bases lining up with TRBD1. CDR3 length: 14 amino acids. The V gene's germline CDR1 is SGHKS and CDR2 YYEKEE (reference sequence). Germline trimming cut 7 bases from V and 3 bases from J; bases unmatched to any gene: 6. CDR3 DNA: TGTGCCAGCGGGCTGGGGACAGGGGACTATGGCTACACCTTC. It is translated as CASGLGTGDYGYTF. The full variable domain, in which reference TRBV5-5 and TRBJ1-2 provide the parts outside the CDR3, is DAGVTQSPTHLIKTRGQQVTLRCSPISGHKSVSWYQQVLGQGPQFIFQYYEKEERGRGNFPDRFSARQFPNYSSELNVNALLLGDSALYLCASGLGTGDYGYTFGSGTRLTVV.

The V gene is TRBV6-9, the J gene TRBJ2-7; 9 bases align to TRBD1. The germline gives CDR1 MNHGY, CDR2 SVAAGI. There are 13 residues in the CDR3. Trimming removed 10 bases from V and 6 bases from J; junction bases left unmatched: 10. The CDR3 loop reads CANKNRGPGEQYF. CDR3 nucleotide sequence: TGTGCCAACAAAAACAGGGGGCCCGGCGAGCAGTACTTC.

This chain connects TRBV5-1 to TRBJ2-7; D is uncertain. The CDR3 sequence is 14 residues long. Trimming took off 1 base at V and 1 base at J, with 9 bases between the two ends. The germline V gene encodes CDR1 SGHRS and CDR2 YFSETQ. CDR3 sequence reads: CASSLQALSYEQYF. The CDR3 DNA reads as TGCGCCAGCAGCTTGCAGGCACTTTCCTACGAGCAGTACTTC.

The gene calls are TRBV5-1 and TRBJ2-1, with D possibly TRBD1 on 5 matching bases. Germline V gene data show CDR1 as SGHRS and CDR2 as YFSETQ. The length of the CDR3 is 17 residues. Trimming removed 3 bases from V and 0 bases from J, with 16 bases in between. CDR3 DNA: TGCGCCAGCAGCTCCAACAACAGGTTAAGCTCCTACAATGAGCAGTTCTTC. Amino acid sequence: CASSSNNRLSSYNEQFF.

The V gene is TRBV7-9, the J gene TRBJ2-5; D perhaps matches TRBD1 (5 bases). Germline V gives CDR1 SEHNR, CDR2 FQNEAQ (reference sequence). Trimming cost V 0 bases and J 9 bases, with 23 bases left between them. The CDR3 runs to 17 residues. The CDR3 reads CASSLAIGVAVAGAQYF. Here the CDR3 DNA reads TGTGCCAGCAGCTTAGCAATAGGGGTAGCTGTAGCTGGGGCCCAGTACTTC. The variable domain in full, with the rest retrieved from reference TRBV7-9 and TRBJ2-5, is DTGVSQNPRHKITKRGQNVTFRCDPISEHNRLYWYRQTLGQGPEFLTYFQNEAQLEKSRLLSDRFSAERPKGSFSTLEIQRTEQGDSAMYLCASSLAIGVAVAGAQYFGPGTRLLVL.

J is TRBJ1-1 and V is TRBV5-1, with 8 bases that match TRBD1. The CDR3 has 14 amino acids. From germline, CDR1 is SGHRS and CDR2 YFSETQ. The V gene end was trimmed by 4 bases and the J gene end by 5 bases; junction bases not matched to a gene: 7. The CDR3 bases are TGCGCCAGCAGCACCACAGGGGGTGTTACTGAAGCTTTCTTT. Its protein product is CASSTTGGVTEAFF.

There are a few counts of this clone. The gene calls are TRBV4-2 and TRBJ2-1; 8 positions match TRBD2. CDR1 and CDR2 (germline): LGHNA, YNFKEQ. The V gene end was trimmed by 1 base and the J gene end by 7 bases; junction bases not matched to a gene: 3. The CDR3 sequence is 14 residues long. Here the CDR3 DNA reads TGTGCCAGCAGCCAAGTCGGGGGGGCGAATGAGCAGTTCTTC. Translation: CASSQVGGANEQFF.

This clone was detected a few times. This sample includes further DNA sequences coding for the same CDR3. CDR3 DNA sequence: TGTGCCAGCAGCTTAGCTGGTGCGGGGTACAATGAGCAGTTCTTC. Amino acid sequence: CASSLAGAGYNEQFF. This rearrangement joins TRBV7-2 to TRBJ2-1, with a possible D match to TRBD2 (6 bases). This CDR3 contains 15 residues. Trimming shortened V by 0 bases and J by 4 bases, and 10 bases separated the two germline ends. Germline loops: CDR1 SGHTA, CDR2 FQGNSA.

This clone has a handful of counts. The genes are TRBV5-1 and TRBJ2-5; 7 nucleotides agree with TRBD1. This CDR3 is built from 14 residues. V lost 3 bases, J lost 0 bases, and 2 bases stayed unmatched. Germline CDR1 is SGHRS and CDR2 is YFSETQ. CDR3: CASSSGQDQETQYF. CDR3 coding DNA: TGCGCCAGCAGCTCCGGACAGGACCAAGAGACCCAGTACTTC.

This clone showed up just a few times. The V gene is TRBV25-1, the J gene TRBJ2-3, with D tentatively TRBD2 (6 bases). This CDR3 has 15 amino acids. With 4 bases removed from V and 2 bases from J, the gap between germline ends came to 13 bases. Germline CDR1 and CDR2: MGHDK and SYGVNS. DNA of the CDR3: TGTGCCAGCAGTGCAGCCCGGGGGAACACAGATACGCAGTATTTT. As protein: CASSAARGNTDTQYF. Full variable domain (rest looked up from reference TRBV25-1 and TRBJ2-3): EADIYQTPRYLVIGTGKKITLECSQTMGHDKMYWYQQDPGMELHLIHYSYGVNSTEKGDLSSESTVSRIRTEHFPLTLESARPSHTSQYLCASSAARGNTDTQYFGPGTRLTVL.

This clone has more than one count but fewer than ten. The rearrangement links TRBV5-4 to TRBJ2-1; D is perhaps TRBD2 (6 bases). The CDR3 has 14 amino acids. Trimming stripped 0 bases from V and 6 bases from J, with 10 bases between. The germline V gene has CDR1 SGHNT and CDR2 YYREEE (reference sequence). The CDR3 region is CASSLVAGRNEQFF. The CDR3, as DNA: TGTGCCAGCAGCTTGGTTGCGGGGCGCAATGAGCAGTTCTTC.

This clone came up many times. The chain is built from TRBV29-1 and TRBJ1-1; 8 nucleotides match TRBD1. This CDR3 region has 12 residues. J gave up 6 bases and V 6 bases, and 6 bases lay outside the gene matches. From germline, CDR1 is SQVTM and CDR2 ANQGSEA. CDR3 amino acids: CSVAGQGAEAFF. The CDR3 DNA sequence: TGCAGCGTCGCTGGACAGGGTGCTGAAGCTTTCTTT.

This clone was observed a few times. The rearrangement links TRBV6-5 to TRBJ2-1; D might be TRBD2 (6 bases). V dropped 6 bases and J dropped 0 bases, with 9 bases sitting between them. The CDR3 runs 14 residues. Germline assignment: CDR1 MNHEY and CDR2 SVGAGI. The DNA of the CDR3 is TGTGCCAGCAGGCCGACTAGCTCCTACAATGAGCAGTTCTTC. It translates to CASRPTSSYNEQFF.

The chain uses TRBV5-6 and TRBJ2-6, with D possibly being TRBD1 (5 bases). The length of the CDR3 is 15 residues. Trimming stripped 4 bases from V and 0 bases from J, with 8 bases between. In germline, CDR1 is SGHDT, CDR2 YYEEEE. CDR3 in amino acids: CASSDSYSGANVLTF. The CDR3 DNA reads as TGTGCCAGCAGCGACAGCTACTCTGGGGCCAACGTCCTGACTTTC. The variable domain in full, completed from reference TRBV5-6 and TRBJ2-6, reads DAGVTQSPTHLIKTRGQQVTLRCSPKSGHDTVSWYQQALGQGPQFIFQYYEEEERQRGNFPDRFSGHQFPNYSSELNVNALLLGDSALYLCASSDSYSGANVLTFGAGSRLTVL.

The V call is TRBV7-9, the J call TRBJ2-2; the match to TRBD1 covers 7 bases. Trimming took 0 bases from V and 1 from J; bases not matched to a gene: 2. Germline CDR1 and CDR2: SEHNR and FQNEAQ (reference sequence). This CDR3 contains 16 residues. The CDR3 protein is CASSLAGQQNTGELFF. Written as DNA, the CDR3 is TGTGCCAGCAGCTTAGCGGGACAGCAGAACACCGGGGAGCTGTTTTTT.

This clone appeared a few times. Relative to the germline gene, one junction end is altered; a read error may explain this. This chain uses TRBV7-9 with TRBJ2-3; maybe TRBD1 (5 bases). CDR1 and CDR2 (germline): SEHNR, FQNEAQ (reference sequence). There are 12 residues in the CDR3. The CDR3 sequence: CASSQDSAVVYF. DNA of the CDR3: TGCGCCAGCAGCCAAGACAGTGCTGTCGTGTATTTT.

V gene TRBV27 combines with J gene TRBJ2-7, with 10 bases matching TRBD1. J lost 5 bases, V lost 6 bases, and 7 bases had no gene match. This CDR3 has 14 residues. From germline, CDR1 is MNHEY and CDR2 SMNVEV (reference sequence). CDR3 nucleotide sequence: TGTGCCAGCAGGCAAGGGGGGACAGGGGACGAGCAGTACTTC. Its protein is CASRQGGTGDEQYF.

This clone was seen a few times. The chain links TRBV11-2 to TRBJ2-2, with D possibly TRBD1 on 5 matching bases. Trimming stripped 5 bases from V and 4 bases from J, with 14 bases between. The CDR3 totals 15 residues. In germline, CDR1 is SGHAT, CDR2 FQNNGV. This CDR3 is CASSAQQGITGELFF. The CDR3 region has the DNA TGTGCCAGCAGCGCCCAGCAGGGCATCACCGGGGAGCTGTTTTTT.

The chain employs TRBV7-2 and TRBJ1-6, with D hard to call. Germline CDR1 SGHTA, CDR2 FQGNSA. This CDR3 has 15 residues. V lost 1 base and J lost 8, with 12 bases in between. The CDR3 protein is CASSLVGRKDSPLHF. DNA for the CDR3: TGTGCCAGCAGCTTAGTAGGGAGAAAGGATTCACCCCTCCACTTT.

V is TRBV7-6 and J is TRBJ2-7; D possibly corresponds to TRBD1 (5 bases). CDR3 length: 14 residues. With 5 bases removed from V and 5 bases from J, the gap between germline ends came to 16 bases. CDR1 and CDR2 from the germline V gene are SGHVS and FNYEAQ. The CDR3 DNA sequence: TGTGCCAGCAGCGTCGGACATCTGACGAACGAGCAGTACTTC. Protein product: CASSVGHLTNEQYF.

In its sample, this clone was seen a few times. Other DNA sequences in the sample encode the same CDR3. The V gene is TRBV18, the J gene TRBJ1-1; D possibly corresponds to TRBD1 (6 bases). Trimming left V 4 bases short and J 1 base short, with 7 bases between. Germline-derived CDR1 and CDR2 are KGHSH and LQKENI. This CDR3 comprises 13 residues. CDR3 amino acids: CASSQDRNTEAFF. CDR3 nucleotide sequence: TGTGCCAGCTCACAGGACAGGAACACTGAAGCTTTCTTT.